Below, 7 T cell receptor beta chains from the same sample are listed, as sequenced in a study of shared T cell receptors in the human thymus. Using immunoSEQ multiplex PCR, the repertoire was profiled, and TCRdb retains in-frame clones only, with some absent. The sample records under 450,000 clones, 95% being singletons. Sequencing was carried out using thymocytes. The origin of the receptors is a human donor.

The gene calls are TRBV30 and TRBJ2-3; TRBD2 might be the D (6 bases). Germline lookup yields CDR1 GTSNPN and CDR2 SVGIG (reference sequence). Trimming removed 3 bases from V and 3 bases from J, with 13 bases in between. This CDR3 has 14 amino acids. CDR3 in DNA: TGTGCCTGGAGCACTAGCAGTTTGACAGATACGCAGTATTTT. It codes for CAWSTSSLTDTQYF.

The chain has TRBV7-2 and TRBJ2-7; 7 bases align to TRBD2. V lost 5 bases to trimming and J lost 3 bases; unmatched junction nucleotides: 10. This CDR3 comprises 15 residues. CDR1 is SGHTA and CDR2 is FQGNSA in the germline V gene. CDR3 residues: CASSVGRGDGYEQYF. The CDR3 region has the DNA TGTGCCAGCAGCGTAGGTCGGGGGGATGGCTACGAGCAGTACTTC.

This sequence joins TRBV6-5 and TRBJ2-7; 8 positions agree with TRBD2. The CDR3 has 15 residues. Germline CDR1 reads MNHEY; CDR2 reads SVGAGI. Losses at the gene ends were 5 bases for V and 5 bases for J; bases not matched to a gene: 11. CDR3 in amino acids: CASSAPGLVGHEQYF. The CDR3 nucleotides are TGTGCCAGCAGTGCGCCGGGACTAGTGGGCCACGAGCAGTACTTC.

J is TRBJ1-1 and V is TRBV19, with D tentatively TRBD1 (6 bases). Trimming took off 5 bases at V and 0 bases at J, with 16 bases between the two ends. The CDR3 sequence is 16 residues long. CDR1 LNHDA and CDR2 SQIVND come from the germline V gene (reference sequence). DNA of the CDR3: TGTGCCAGTAGTCCTTGGGGGGCTCACATGAACACTGAAGCTTTCTTT. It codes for CASSPWGAHMNTEAFF.

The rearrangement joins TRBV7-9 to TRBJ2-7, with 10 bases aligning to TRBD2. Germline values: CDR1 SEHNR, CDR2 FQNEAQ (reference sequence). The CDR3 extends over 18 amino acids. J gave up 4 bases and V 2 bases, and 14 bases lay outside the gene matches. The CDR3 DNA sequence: TGTGCCAGCAGCTTATCCCGAGGGACTAGCGAAGGTACTTACGAGCAGTACTTC. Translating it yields CASSLSRGTSEGTYEQYF.

CDR3 in amino acids: CASEGYTF. The CDR3 nucleotides read TGTGCTAGTGAGGGCTACACCTTC. The chain combines TRBV12-5 with TRBJ1-2; D uncertain. The CDR3 sequence is 8 residues long. Germline V CDR1 and CDR2: LGHNT, FRNRAP. Trimming took 7 bases from V and 8 from J, leaving 2 bases between them.

The CDR3 coding sequence is TGTGCCAGCAGTGAAAACCTAGGGACGGATAGCAATCAGCCCCAGCATTTT. The encoded protein is CASSENLGTDSNQPQHF. The rearrangement joins TRBV25-1 to TRBJ1-5; D perhaps matches TRBD1 (5 bases). Germline CDR1 MGHDK, CDR2 SYGVNS. This CDR3 is built from 17 residues. The ends were cut back, 2 bases at V and 0 bases at J, with 14 bases in the middle.